The sequence of this TCR beta chain was determined in a study of control samples from healthy donors and cancer patients. The germline CDR1 and CDR2 sequences are SGHRS and YFSETQ. V lost 7 bases and J 2 bases, leaving 17 bases between the germline ends. The CDR3 length is 15 residues. This table comes from immunoSEQ multiplex PCR, and its TCRdb copy is limited to in-frame clones, with some not included. The table has approximately 100,000 clones, roughly 84% seen once. Sequencing was done on a sample of blood. This clonotype originated in a woman aged 40 to 49 in good health. The chain recombines TRBV5-1 with TRBJ2-3; the D gene is possibly TRBD2 (6 bases). DNA for the CDR3: TGCGCCAGCGAAAAAGGGACTTCCCTCACAGATACGCAGTATTTT. Its translation is CASEKGTSLTDTQYF.